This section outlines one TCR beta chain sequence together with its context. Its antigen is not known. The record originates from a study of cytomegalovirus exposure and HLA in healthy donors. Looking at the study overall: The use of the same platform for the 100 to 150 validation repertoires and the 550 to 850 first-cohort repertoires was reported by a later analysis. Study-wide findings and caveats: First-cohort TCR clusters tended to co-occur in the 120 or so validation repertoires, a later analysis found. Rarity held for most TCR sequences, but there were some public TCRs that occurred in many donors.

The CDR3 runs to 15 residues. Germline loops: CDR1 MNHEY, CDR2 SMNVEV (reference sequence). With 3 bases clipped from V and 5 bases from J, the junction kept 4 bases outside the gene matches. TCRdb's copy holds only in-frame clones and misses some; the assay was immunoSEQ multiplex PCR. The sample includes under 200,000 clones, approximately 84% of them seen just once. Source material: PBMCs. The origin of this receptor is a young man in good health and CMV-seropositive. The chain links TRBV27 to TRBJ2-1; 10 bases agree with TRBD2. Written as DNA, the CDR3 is TGTGCCAGCAGTTTGACACTAGCGGGGAACAATGAGCAGTTCTTC. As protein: CASSLTLAGNNEQFF.